This T cell receptor (beta chain) was sequenced for a study of blood T cell repertoires in COVID-19. Study-wide context: The United States, Italy and Spain provided the acute and convalescent COVID-19 samples. Sources were T cells, B-cell-depleted T cells, or PBMCs; the material itself was cDNA or gDNA.

A note on this clone: Other DNA sequences in the sample encode the same CDR3.

This CDR3 contains 14 residues. Germline CDR1 MNHEY, CDR2 SVGAGI. The V and J ends lost 2 bases and 4 bases, in that order; junction bases with no gene match: 5. As handled by the study authors: Scientists estimated how many nucleated cells there were by amplifying reference gene primers. Measured with immunoSEQ multiplex PCR; TCRdb has only the in-frame clones, and not every one. That table supplies the V and J calls and clone size; D and trimming were determined from the DNA. The repertoire includes roughly 27,000 clones, 90% to 95% of them detected once, and about a sixth sits in the top ten. This receptor was obtained from a human donor with active COVID-19. The donor label of this sample is uncertain. V gene TRBV6-5 combines with J gene TRBJ2-7; 7 nucleotides align to TRBD1. The specimen was peripheral blood. Here the CDR3 reads CASSYDRTGYEQYF. In DNA, the CDR3 is TGTGCCAGCAGTTACGATCGGACAGGTTACGAGCAGTACTTC.